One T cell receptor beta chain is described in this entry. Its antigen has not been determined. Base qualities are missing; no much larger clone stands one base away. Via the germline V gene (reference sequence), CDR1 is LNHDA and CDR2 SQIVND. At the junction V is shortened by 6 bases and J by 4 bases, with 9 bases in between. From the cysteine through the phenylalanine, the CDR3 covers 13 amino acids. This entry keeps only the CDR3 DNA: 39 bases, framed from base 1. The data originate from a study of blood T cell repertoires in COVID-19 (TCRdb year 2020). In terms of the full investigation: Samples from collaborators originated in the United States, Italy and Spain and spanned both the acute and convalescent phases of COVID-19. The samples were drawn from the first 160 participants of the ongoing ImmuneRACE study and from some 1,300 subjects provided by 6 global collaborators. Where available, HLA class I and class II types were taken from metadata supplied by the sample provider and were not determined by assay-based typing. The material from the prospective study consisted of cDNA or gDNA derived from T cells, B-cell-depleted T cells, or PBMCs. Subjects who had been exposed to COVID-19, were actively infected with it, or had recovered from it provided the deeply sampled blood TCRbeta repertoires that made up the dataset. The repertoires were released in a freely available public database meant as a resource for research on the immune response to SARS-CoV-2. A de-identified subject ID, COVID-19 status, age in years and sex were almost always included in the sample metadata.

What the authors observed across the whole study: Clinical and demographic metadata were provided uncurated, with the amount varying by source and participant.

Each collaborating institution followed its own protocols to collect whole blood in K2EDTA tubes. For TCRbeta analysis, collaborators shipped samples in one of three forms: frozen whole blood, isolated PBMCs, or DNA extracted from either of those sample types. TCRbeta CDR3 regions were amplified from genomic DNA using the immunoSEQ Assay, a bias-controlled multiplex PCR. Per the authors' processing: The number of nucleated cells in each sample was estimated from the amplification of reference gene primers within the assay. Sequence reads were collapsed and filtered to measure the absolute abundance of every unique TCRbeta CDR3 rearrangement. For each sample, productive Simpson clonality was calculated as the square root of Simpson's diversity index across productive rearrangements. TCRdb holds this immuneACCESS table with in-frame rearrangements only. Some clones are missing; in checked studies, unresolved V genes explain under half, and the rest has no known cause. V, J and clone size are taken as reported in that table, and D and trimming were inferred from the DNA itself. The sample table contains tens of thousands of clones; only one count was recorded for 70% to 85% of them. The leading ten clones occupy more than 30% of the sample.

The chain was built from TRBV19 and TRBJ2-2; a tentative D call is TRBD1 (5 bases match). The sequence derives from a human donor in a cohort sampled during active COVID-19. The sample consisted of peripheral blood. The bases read TGTGCCAGTAGACCTCAGGGCACCGGGGAGCTGTTTTTT. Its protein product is CASRPQGTGELFF. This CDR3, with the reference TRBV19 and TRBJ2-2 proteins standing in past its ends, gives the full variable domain DGGITQSPKYLFRKEGQNVTLSCEQNLNHDAMYWYRQDPGQGLRLIYYSQIVNDFQKGDIAEGYSVSREKKESFPLTVTSAQKNPTAFYLCASRPQGTGELFFGEGSRLTVL.